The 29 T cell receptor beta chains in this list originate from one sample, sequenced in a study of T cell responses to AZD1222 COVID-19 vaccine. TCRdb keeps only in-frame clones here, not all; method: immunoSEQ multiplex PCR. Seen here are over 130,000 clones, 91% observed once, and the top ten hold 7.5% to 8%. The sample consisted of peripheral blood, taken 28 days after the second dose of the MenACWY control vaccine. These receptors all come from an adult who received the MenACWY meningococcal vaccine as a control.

CDR3 bases: TGCAGCGGGACACGTGGCGGGGAGCTGTTTTTT. This encodes CSGTRGGELFF. The chain carries TRBV29-1 and TRBJ2-2; D may be TRBD1 (5 bases). Trimming stripped 7 bases from V and 7 bases from J, with 10 bases between. CDR1 is SQVTM, CDR2 ANQGSEA, per germline. The CDR3 is made up of 11 amino acids.

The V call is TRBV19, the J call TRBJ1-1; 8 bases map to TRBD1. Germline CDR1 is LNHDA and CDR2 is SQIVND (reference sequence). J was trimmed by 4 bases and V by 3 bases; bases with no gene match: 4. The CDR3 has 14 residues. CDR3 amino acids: CASSIKQGGTEAFF. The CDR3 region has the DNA TGTGCCAGTAGTATCAAACAGGGGGGCACTGAAGCTTTCTTT. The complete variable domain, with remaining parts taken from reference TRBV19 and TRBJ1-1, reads DGGITQSPKYLFRKEGQNVTLSCEQNLNHDAMYWYRQDPGQGLRLIYYSQIVNDFQKGDIAEGYSVSREKKESFPLTVTSAQKNPTAFYLCASSIKQGGTEAFFGQGTRLTVV.

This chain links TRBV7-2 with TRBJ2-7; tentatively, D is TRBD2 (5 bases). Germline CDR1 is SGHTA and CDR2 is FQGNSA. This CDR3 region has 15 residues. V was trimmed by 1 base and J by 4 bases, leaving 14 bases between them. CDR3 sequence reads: CASSLGGNRRYEQYF. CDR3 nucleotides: TGTGCCAGCAGCTTAGGAGGGAATCGACGGTACGAGCAGTACTTC. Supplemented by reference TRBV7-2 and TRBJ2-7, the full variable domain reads GAGVSQSPSNKVTEKGKDVELRCDPISGHTALYWYRQSLGQGLEFLIYFQGNSAPDKSGLPSDRFSAERTGGSVSTLTIQRTQQEDSAVYLCASSLGGNRRYEQYFGPGTRLTVT.

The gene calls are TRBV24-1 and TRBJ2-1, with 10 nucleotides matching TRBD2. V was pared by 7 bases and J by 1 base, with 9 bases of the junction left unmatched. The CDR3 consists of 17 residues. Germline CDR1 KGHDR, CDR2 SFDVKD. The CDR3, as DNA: TGTGCCACCAGCATAGCGGGGGGAGACCCATCCTACAATGAGCAGTTCTTC. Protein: CATSIAGGDPSYNEQFF.

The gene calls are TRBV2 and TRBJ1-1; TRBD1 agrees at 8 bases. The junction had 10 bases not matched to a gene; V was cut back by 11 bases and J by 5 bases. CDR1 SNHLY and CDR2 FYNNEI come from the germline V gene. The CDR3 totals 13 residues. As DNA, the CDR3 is TGTGCCCGAACTGGACAGGGAAGAACTGAAGCTTTCTTT. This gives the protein CARTGQGRTEAFF.

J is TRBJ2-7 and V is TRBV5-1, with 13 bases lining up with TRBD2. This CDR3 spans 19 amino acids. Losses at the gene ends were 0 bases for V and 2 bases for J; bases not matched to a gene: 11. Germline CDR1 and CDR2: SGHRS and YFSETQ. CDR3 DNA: TGCGCCAGCAGCTTGGTCCCCCCCGGACTAGCGGGAGTCCCCTACGAGCAGTACTTC. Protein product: CASSLVPPGLAGVPYEQYF.

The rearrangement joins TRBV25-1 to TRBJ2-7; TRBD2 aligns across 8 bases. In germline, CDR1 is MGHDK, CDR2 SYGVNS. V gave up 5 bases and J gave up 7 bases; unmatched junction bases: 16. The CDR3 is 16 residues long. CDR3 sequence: CASSPPGSGSLGEQYF. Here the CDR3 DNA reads TGTGCCAGCAGTCCTCCCGGGAGCGGGAGTCTGGGGGAGCAGTACTTC.

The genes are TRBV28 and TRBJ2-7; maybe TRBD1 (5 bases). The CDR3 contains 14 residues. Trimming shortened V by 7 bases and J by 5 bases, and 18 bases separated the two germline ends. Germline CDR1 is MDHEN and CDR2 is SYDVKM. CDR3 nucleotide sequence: TGTGCCAGCACACTCCCAGGGAATTCAGACGAGCAGTACTTC. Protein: CASTLPGNSDEQYF.

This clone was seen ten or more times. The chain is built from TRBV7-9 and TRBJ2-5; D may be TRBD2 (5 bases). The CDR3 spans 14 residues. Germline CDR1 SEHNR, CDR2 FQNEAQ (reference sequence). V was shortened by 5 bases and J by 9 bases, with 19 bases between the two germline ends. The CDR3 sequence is CASSGWTGQLSQYF. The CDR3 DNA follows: TGTGCCAGCAGCGGGTGGACTGGTCAATTGTCCCAGTACTTC.

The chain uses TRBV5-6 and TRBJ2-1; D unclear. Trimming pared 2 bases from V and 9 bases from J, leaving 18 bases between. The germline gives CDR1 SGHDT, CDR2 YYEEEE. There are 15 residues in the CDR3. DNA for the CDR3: TGTGCCAGCAGCTTTACCGCTGGCATTTCGGTTGAGCAGTTCTTC. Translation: CASSFTAGISVEQFF.

The CDR3 DNA reads TGTGCCAGCAGCCAACCCGGGACAGGGGCAGATACGCAGTATTTT. It is translated as CASSQPGTGADTQYF. This chain connects TRBV3-1 (or the pseudogene TRBV3-2) to TRBJ2-3; 10 positions match TRBD1. V was clipped by 2 bases and J by 4 bases; unmatched bases: 3. The CDR3 covers 15 residues. Looked up from germline, CDR1 is LGHDT and CDR2 is YNNKEL (reference sequence).

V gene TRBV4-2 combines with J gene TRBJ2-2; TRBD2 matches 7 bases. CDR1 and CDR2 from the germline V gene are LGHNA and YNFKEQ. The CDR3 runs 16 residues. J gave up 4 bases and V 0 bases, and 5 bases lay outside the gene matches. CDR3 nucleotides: TGTGCCAGCAGCCAAGAGGCGGGAGAGGCCACCGGGGAGCTGTTTTTT. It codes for CASSQEAGEATGELFF.

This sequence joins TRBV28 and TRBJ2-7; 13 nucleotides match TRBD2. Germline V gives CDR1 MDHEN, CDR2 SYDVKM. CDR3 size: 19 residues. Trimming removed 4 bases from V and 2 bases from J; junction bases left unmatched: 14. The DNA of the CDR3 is TGTGCCAGCAGTTCGACACACGGGACTAGCGGGACCCCAACCTACGAGCAGTACTTC. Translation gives CASSSTHGTSGTPTYEQYF. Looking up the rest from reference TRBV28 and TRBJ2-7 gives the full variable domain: DVKVTQSSRYLVKRTGEKVFLECVQDMDHENMFWYRQDPGLGLRLIYFSYDVKMKEKGDIPEGYSVSREKKERFSLILESASTNQTSMYLCASSSTHGTSGTPTYEQYFGPGTRLTVT.

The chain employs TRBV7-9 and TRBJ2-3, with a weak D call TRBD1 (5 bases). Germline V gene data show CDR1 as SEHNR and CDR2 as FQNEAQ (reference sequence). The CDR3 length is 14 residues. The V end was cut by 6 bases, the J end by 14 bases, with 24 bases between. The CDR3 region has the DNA TGTGCCAGCAGAGAACCCCAGCGACTGGGGCCTTGGTATTTT. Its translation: CASREPQRLGPWYF.

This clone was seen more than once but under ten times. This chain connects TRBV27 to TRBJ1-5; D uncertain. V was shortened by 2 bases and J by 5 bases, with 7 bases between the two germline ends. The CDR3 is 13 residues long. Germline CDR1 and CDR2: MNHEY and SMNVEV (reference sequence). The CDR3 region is CASSLKGDQPQHF. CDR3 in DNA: TGTGCCAGCAGTTTAAAGGGAGATCAGCCCCAGCATTTT.

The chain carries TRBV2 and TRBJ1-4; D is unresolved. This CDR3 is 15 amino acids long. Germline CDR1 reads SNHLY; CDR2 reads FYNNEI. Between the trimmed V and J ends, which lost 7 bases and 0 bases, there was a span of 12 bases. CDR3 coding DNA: TGTGCCAGCACGACCTGGGTTGCAACTAATGAAAAACTGTTTTTT. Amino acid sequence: CASTTWVATNEKLFF. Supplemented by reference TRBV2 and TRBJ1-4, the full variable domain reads EPEVTQTPSHQVTQMGQEVILRCVPISNHLYFYWYRQILGQKVEFLVSFYNNEISEKSEIFDDQFSVERPDGSNFTLKIRSTKLEDSAMYFCASTTWVATNEKLFFGSGTQLSVL.

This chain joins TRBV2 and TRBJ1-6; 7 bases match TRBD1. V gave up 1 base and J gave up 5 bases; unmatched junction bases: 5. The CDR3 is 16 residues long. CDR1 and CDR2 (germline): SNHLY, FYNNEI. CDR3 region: CASSEGGQANNSPLHF. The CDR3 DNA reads TGTGCCAGCAGTGAAGGAGGACAGGCAAATAATTCACCCCTCCACTTT.

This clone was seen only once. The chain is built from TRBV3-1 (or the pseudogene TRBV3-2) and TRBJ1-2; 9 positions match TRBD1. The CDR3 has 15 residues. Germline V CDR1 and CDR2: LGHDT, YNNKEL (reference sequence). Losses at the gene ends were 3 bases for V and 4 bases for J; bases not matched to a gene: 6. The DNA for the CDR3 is TGTGCCAGCAGCCACGGGACAGGGATATTCTATGGCTACACCTTC. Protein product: CASSHGTGIFYGYTF.

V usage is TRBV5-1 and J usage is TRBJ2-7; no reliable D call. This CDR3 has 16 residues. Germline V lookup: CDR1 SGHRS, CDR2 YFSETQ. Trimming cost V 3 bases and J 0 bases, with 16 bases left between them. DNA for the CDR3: TGCGCCAGCAGCTCCGGCCCGGTCTCGAGCTCCTACGAGCAGTACTTC. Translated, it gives CASSSGPVSSSYEQYF. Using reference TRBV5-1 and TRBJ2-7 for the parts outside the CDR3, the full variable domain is KAGVTQTPRYLIKTRGQQVTLSCSPISGHRSVSWYQQTPGQGLQFLFEYFSETQRNKGNFPGRFSGRQFSNSRSEMNVSTLELGDSALYLCASSSGPVSSSYEQYFGPGTRLTVT.

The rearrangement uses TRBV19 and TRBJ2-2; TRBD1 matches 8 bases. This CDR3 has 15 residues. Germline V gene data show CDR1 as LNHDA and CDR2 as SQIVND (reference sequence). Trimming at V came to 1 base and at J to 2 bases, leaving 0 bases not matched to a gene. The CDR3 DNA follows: TGTGCCAGTAGTATAGCAGGGGGCAACACCGGGGAGCTGTTTTTT. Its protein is CASSIAGGNTGELFF.

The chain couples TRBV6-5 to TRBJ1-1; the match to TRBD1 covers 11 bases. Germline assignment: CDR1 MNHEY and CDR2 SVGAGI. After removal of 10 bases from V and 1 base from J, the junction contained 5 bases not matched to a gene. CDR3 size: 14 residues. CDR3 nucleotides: TGTGCCACGTCGGACAGGGGGCGGAACACTGAAGCTTTCTTT. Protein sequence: CATSDRGRNTEAFF.

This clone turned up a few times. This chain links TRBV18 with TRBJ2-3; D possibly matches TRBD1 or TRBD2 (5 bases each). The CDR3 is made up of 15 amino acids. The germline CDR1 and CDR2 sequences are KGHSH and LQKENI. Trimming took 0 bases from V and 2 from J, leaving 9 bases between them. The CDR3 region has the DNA TGTGCCAGCTCACCACCTGGGACCGACACAGATACGCAGTATTTT. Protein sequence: CASSPPGTDTDTQYF.

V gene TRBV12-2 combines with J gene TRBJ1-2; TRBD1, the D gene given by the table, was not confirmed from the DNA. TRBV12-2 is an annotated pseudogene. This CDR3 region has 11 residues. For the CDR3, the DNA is TGTGCAAGTTATAGGGGGCCGAGCTACACCTTC. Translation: CASYRGPSYTF.

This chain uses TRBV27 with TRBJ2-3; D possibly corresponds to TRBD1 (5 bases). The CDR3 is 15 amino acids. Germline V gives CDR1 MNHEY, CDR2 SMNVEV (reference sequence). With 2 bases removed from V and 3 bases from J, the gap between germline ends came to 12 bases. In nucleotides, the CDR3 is TGTGCCAGCAGTTTAGACCCAAAGGGGACAGATACGCAGTATTTT. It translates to CASSLDPKGTDTQYF.

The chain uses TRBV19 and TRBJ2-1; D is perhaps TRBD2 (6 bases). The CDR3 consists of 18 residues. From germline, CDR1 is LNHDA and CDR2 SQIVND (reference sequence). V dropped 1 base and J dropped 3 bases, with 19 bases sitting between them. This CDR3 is CASSIGEAAGGFYNEQFF. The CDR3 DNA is TGTGCCAGTAGTATAGGGGAGGCCGCCGGAGGTTTCTACAATGAGCAGTTCTTC.

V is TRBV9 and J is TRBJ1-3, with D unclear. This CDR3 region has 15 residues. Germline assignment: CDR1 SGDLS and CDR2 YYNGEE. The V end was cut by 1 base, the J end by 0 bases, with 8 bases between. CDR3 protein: CASSVSWSSGNTIYF. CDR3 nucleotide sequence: TGTGCCAGCAGCGTAAGTTGGAGCTCTGGAAACACCATATATTTT. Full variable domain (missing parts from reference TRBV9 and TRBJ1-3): DSGVTQTPKHLITATGQRVTLRCSPRSGDLSVYWYQQSLDQGLQFLIQYYNGEERAKGNILERFSAQQFPDLHSELNLSSLELGDSALYFCASSVSWSSGNTIYFGEGSWLTVV.

The CDR3 sequence is CSVGFAGPSTDTQYF. DNA for the CDR3: TGCAGCGTTGGATTCGCGGGACCCTCCACAGATACGCAGTATTTT. This chain joins TRBV29-1 and TRBJ2-3, with D maybe TRBD2 (6 bases). V lost 4 bases and J lost 2, with 16 bases in between. Germline V gene data show CDR1 as SQVTM and CDR2 as ANQGSEA. CDR3 size: 15 residues.

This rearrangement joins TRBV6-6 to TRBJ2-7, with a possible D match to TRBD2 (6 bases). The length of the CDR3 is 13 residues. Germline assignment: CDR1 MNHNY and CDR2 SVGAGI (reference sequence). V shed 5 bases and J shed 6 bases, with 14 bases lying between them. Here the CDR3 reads CASSHGGAGEQYF. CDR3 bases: TGTGCCAGCAGTCACGGAGGGGCCGGCGAGCAGTACTTC.

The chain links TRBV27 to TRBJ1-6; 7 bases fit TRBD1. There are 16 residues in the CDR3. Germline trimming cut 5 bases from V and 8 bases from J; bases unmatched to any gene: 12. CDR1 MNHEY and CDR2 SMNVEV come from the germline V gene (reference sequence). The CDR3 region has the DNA TGTGCCAGCAGTCGCATTGCAGGGGGGGGCGATTCACCCCTCCACTTT. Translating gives CASSRIAGGGDSPLHF.